What follows describes a single TCR beta chain. The CDR3 loop spans 14 amino acids. Germline CDR1 and CDR2: SGHAT and FQNNGV. V shed 3 bases, J shed 3 bases, and the junction held 2 bases outside the gene matches. The data derive from a study of PD-L1 blockade in urothelial cancer. About the study: Patients had undergone 0 to 3 prior chemotherapy regimens. Median blood clonality was approximately 0.08, with some 89,000 unique TCRs.

Some clones are missing from TCRdb's copy, which holds only in-frame ones; the method was immunoSEQ multiplex PCR. This sample yields about 30,000 clones, of which less than 90% are seen a single time; 2.5% to 3% belongs to the top ten. Time point indicated: peripheral blood 6 weeks after treatment start. Urothelial carcinoma, locally advanced or metastatic, affected the patients. The sequence derives from a man in his 70s with urothelial cancer. Sequencing was performed on PBMCs, taken around atezolizumab (anti-PD-L1) treatment. The chain joins TRBV11-2 to TRBJ2-1; the match to TRBD2 covers 7 bases. Here the CDR3 reads CASSLASGYNEQFF. The CDR3 DNA reads TGTGCCAGCAGCTTGGCTAGCGGCTACAATGAGCAGTTCTTC.